This T cell receptor (beta chain) is from a study of early stage breast cancer tumors. Study-wide background: Invasive lobular carcinomas made up about 35% of the 12 ER+/PR+/HER2- tumors. Overall study findings and caveats: Enriched TCRB sequences shared across patients were mostly commonly generated sequences.

Details on this clone: Its antigen is as yet unknown.

Here immunoSEQ multiplex PCR was the method, and the copy in TCRdb shows in-frame clones only, minus some. The table includes tens of thousands of clones, over 70% detected once. Trimming shortened V by 2 bases and J by 6 bases, and 11 bases separated the two germline ends. The germline V gene encodes CDR1 SGHDT and CDR2 YYEEEE. The CDR3 loop spans 13 amino acids. The material sequenced was blood. The clonotype was recovered from a person in their forties with breast cancer. V gene TRBV5-6 combines with J gene TRBJ1-2; TRBD1 might be the D (5 bases). The CDR3 here is CASSLRDGDGYTF. CDR3 in DNA: TGTGCCAGCAGCTTAAGGGACGGAGATGGCTACACCTTC. Supplemented by reference TRBV5-6 and TRBJ1-2, the full variable domain reads DAGVTQSPTHLIKTRGQQVTLRCSPKSGHDTVSWYQQALGQGPQFIFQYYEEEERQRGNFPDRFSGHQFPNYSSELNVNALLLGDSALYLCASSLRDGDGYTFGSGTRLTVV.